Shown below are 25 T cell receptor beta chains from a single sample sequenced in a study of Ad26.COV2.S vaccination and SARS-CoV-2 variants (dated by TCRdb to about 2021). The library relied on the immunoSEQ multiplex PCR assay. The table was pulled from immuneACCESS by TCRdb, which kept in-frame rearrangements only. Such tables lose some clones; where checked, under half of the loss comes from unresolved V genes, and the rest has no known cause. The sample profile shows about 97,000 clones; over 70% of them were found once. The leading ten clones occupy about 18% of the sample. The time point label here, explained by the study, means: individuals recovered from natural SARS-CoV-2 infection. The source was peripheral blood, collected after recovery from COVID-19. Receptors originate from a human donor who had recovered from COVID-19.

The chain recombines TRBV6-5 with TRBJ1-1, with D unresolved. Germline V lookup: CDR1 MNHEY, CDR2 SVGAGI. CDR3 length: 14 amino acids. The V end lost 5 bases, the J end lost 0 bases, and 10 bases lay between the germline ends. DNA of the CDR3: TGTGCCAGCAGTCCCAGGTTAATGAACACTGAAGCTTTCTTT. This encodes CASSPRLMNTEAFF.

V and J are TRBV11-2 and TRBJ2-7; D unresolved. The CDR3 spans 12 residues. Looked up from germline, CDR1 is SGHAT and CDR2 is FQNNGV. The V end lost 3 bases, the J end lost 5 bases, and 8 bases lay between the germline ends. CDR3 nucleotide sequence: TGTGCCAGCAGCTTGACGGCCAACGAGCAGTACTTC. Its protein is CASSLTANEQYF.

This chain connects TRBV3-1 (or the pseudogene TRBV3-2) to TRBJ1-6, with D possibly TRBD1 on 5 matching bases. V was shortened by 2 bases and J by 7 bases, with 12 bases between the two germline ends. The V gene's germline CDR1 is LGHDT and CDR2 YNNKEL (reference sequence). There are 15 residues in the CDR3. The CDR3 bases are TGTGCCAGCAGCCAACTAAAGGAGGGGAATTCACCCCTCCACTTT. Translation: CASSQLKEGNSPLHF.

The V gene is TRBV7-2, the J gene TRBJ1-1; D perhaps matches TRBD1 (5 bases). The CDR3 length is 16 residues. CDR1 and CDR2 from the germline V gene are SGHTA and FQGNSA. The V end was cut by 2 bases, the J end by 7 bases, with 20 bases between. The CDR3 sequence: CASSLIFVAGKDEAFF. CDR3 sequence (DNA): TGTGCCAGCAGCTTAATCTTTGTGGCAGGGAAAGATGAAGCTTTCTTT.

This sequence joins TRBV12-1 and TRBJ1-5. TRBV12-1 is a pseudogene locus. CDR3 length equals 15 residues. The CDR3 here is CASSFSDRWREPQHF. In DNA form, the CDR3 reads TGTGCCAGCAGCTTCTCAGACAGGTGGAGGGAACCCCAGCATTTT.

The chain joins TRBV2 to TRBJ2-3, with a possible D match to TRBD2 (7 bases). CDR3 size: 14 residues. V shed 6 bases and J shed 4 bases, with 14 bases lying between them. Looked up from germline, CDR1 is SNHLY and CDR2 is FYNNEI. CDR3 sequence (DNA): TGTGCCAGCAGGCCCGGGGGGCCCCCAGATACGCAGTATTTT. Translated: CASRPGGPPDTQYF.

The chain uses TRBV7-6 and TRBJ2-2; TRBD1 might be the D (5 bases). The CDR3 covers 15 residues. The V gene lost 5 bases and the J gene lost 2 bases, with 12 bases spanning the gap. Germline V lookup: CDR1 SGHVS, CDR2 FNYEAQ. The CDR3 DNA follows: TGTGCCAGCAGCGTAGGGGCTTCAAACACCGGGGAGCTGTTTTTT. It translates to CASSVGASNTGELFF.

The chain joins TRBV19 to TRBJ1-4; no definite D call. Germline V lookup: CDR1 LNHDA, CDR2 SQIVND (reference sequence). Between the trimmed V and J ends, which lost 4 bases and 12 bases, there was a span of 18 bases. CDR3 size: 14 residues. This CDR3 is CASSNLMIMKELFF. CDR3 nucleotides: TGTGCCAGTAGTAATCTAATGATCATGAAGGAACTGTTTTTT. The full variable domain, in which reference TRBV19 and TRBJ1-4 provide the parts outside the CDR3, is DGGITQSPKYLFRKEGQNVTLSCEQNLNHDAMYWYRQDPGQGLRLIYYSQIVNDFQKGDIAEGYSVSREKKESFPLTVTSAQKNPTAFYLCASSNLMIMKELFFGSGTQLSVL.

The chain links TRBV11-2 to TRBJ2-2, with D possibly called TRBD1 or TRBD2 (6 bases each). This CDR3 comprises 18 residues. Germline CDR1 is SGHAT and CDR2 is FQNNGV. The ends were cut back, 7 bases at V and 2 bases at J, with 23 bases in the middle. The CDR3 DNA is TGTGCCAGCATCGCGAGAGGAGGGACATTCTCCAACACCGGGGAGCTGTTTTTT. Translation gives CASIARGGTFSNTGELFF.

This clone was seen only once. The chain combines TRBV5-4 with TRBJ1-2; D is unresolved. Germline CDR1 and CDR2: SGHNT and YYREEE (reference sequence). With 0 bases removed from V and 2 bases from J, the gap between germline ends came to 8 bases. The length of the CDR3 is 14 residues. CDR3 coding DNA: TGTGCCAGCAGCTTGGTTGCGGGGAACTATGGCTACACCTTC. It translates to CASSLVAGNYGYTF.

This sequence joins TRBV20-1 and TRBJ1-2, with D perhaps matching TRBD1 (5 bases). The CDR3 covers 12 residues. Germline V gene lookup returns CDR1 DFQATT and CDR2 SNEGSKA (reference sequence). V was cut by 3 bases and J by 8 bases, with 13 bases left in between. The CDR3, as DNA: TGCAGTGCTAGTTCGGGGGTGAACGGCTACACCTTC. The encoded protein is CSASSGVNGYTF.

The chain combines TRBV19 with TRBJ2-7; perhaps TRBD2 as D (6 bases). CDR1 is LNHDA, CDR2 SQIVND, per germline (reference sequence). The CDR3 length is 17 residues. The germline V and J ends were trimmed by 4 bases and 5 bases, with 24 bases remaining between them. As DNA, the CDR3 is TGTGCCAGTAGTAACCAGGGAACGGGGGTAGCTACGGACGAGCAGTACTTC. Amino acids: CASSNQGTGVATDEQYF.

The chain is built from TRBV7-2 and TRBJ1-6, with 8 bases fitting TRBD1. CDR1 SGHTA and CDR2 FQGNSA come from the germline V gene. With 4 bases clipped from V and 5 bases from J, the junction kept 4 bases outside the gene matches. This CDR3 has 15 residues. The CDR3 is CASSYTGGNNSPLHF. DNA for the CDR3: TGTGCCAGCAGCTATACAGGGGGGAATAATTCACCCCTCCACTTT.

This rearrangement joins TRBV7-3 to TRBJ2-2, with D perhaps TRBD1 (6 bases). The CDR3 is 15 amino acids. V was cut by 5 bases and J by 4 bases, with 14 bases left in between. Germline CDR1 and CDR2: SGHTA and FQGTGA. DNA for the CDR3: TGTGCCAGCAGCCCCACAGGGTTAGGCACCGGGGAGCTGTTTTTT. Translating it yields CASSPTGLGTGELFF.

The chain is built from TRBV12-5 and TRBJ2-7; the D gene could be TRBD1 or TRBD2 (5 bases each). Germline values: CDR1 LGHNT, CDR2 FRNRAP. CDR3 length: 16 residues. V was cut by 1 base and J by 5 bases, with 18 bases left in between. The CDR3 region has the DNA TGTGCTAGTGGTTTGGGCCAGCCAACTATGGGGGACGAGCAGTACTTC. It yields the protein CASGLGQPTMGDEQYF.

This rearrangement joins TRBV4-2 to TRBJ1-1; a possible D gene is TRBD1 (6 bases). Trimming took off 4 bases at V and 1 base at J, with 13 bases between the two ends. CDR1 and CDR2 from the germline V gene are LGHNA and YNFKEQ. The CDR3 is 15 amino acids. The CDR3 DNA reads TGTGCCAGCAGCCCAAGACAGGCGCCGAACACTGAAGCTTTCTTT. This codes for CASSPRQAPNTEAFF.

The chain has TRBV4-1 and TRBJ1-4; D ambiguous. With 2 bases removed from V and 5 bases from J, the gap between germline ends came to 15 bases. The CDR3 consists of 16 residues. Germline assignment: CDR1 MGHRA and CDR2 YSYEKL. The CDR3 region is CASSQSSAARNEKLFF. CDR3 coding DNA: TGCGCCAGCAGCCAAAGTTCGGCAGCCAGGAATGAAAAACTGTTTTTT.

This clone appeared once. The rearrangement links TRBV9 to TRBJ1-2; possibly TRBD1 for D (6 bases). The CDR3 consists of 14 residues. Per the germline V gene, CDR1 is SGDLS and CDR2 is YYNGEE. Deletions cut 1 base from V and 4 bases from J, with 11 bases between. DNA for the CDR3: TGTGCCAGCAGCGTAACAGGGAGGGGCTATGGCTACACCTTC. Residues: CASSVTGRGYGYTF.

This clone appeared once. The rearrangement uses TRBV19 and TRBJ1-1; possibly TRBD1 for D (5 bases). The CDR3 contains 15 residues. Trimming shortened V by 6 bases and J by 4 bases, and 18 bases separated the two germline ends. From germline, CDR1 is LNHDA and CDR2 SQIVND (reference sequence). The CDR3, as DNA: TGTGCCAGTAGATATGACAGTGCCTATTTCACTGAAGCTTTCTTT. Translation: CASRYDSAYFTEAFF.

V is TRBV4-3 and J is TRBJ2-2, with a tentative D call TRBD2 (5 bases). V gave up 0 bases and J gave up 5 bases, with 7 bases separating them. The germline gives CDR1 LGHNA, CDR2 YSLEER. The CDR3 runs 14 residues. DNA for the CDR3: TGCGCCAGCAGCCAAGATCGAGGGACCGGGGAGCTGTTTTTT. Protein sequence: CASSQDRGTGELFF.

This clone was observed a few times. This chain links TRBV10-3 with TRBJ1-1; a weak D match, TRBD1 (5 bases). V was trimmed by 6 bases and J by 3 bases, leaving 11 bases between them. Germline V CDR1 and CDR2: ENHRY, SYGVKD. The CDR3 has 13 residues. The CDR3 bases are TGTGCCATCAGGGGGCAAGGGGACACTGAAGCTTTCTTT. It translates to CAIRGQGDTEAFF.

This clone has just one count. This chain links TRBV5-1 with TRBJ2-1; perhaps TRBD2 as D (5 bases). Germline lookup yields CDR1 SGHRS and CDR2 YFSETQ. V was clipped by 0 bases and J by 0 bases, with 13 bases between them. This CDR3 is 17 amino acids long. The DNA of the CDR3 is TGCGCCAGCAGCTTGGTCCTAGCCTCAAGCTCCTACAATGAGCAGTTCTTC. As protein: CASSLVLASSSYNEQFF.

The rearrangement joins TRBV12-3 or TRBV12-4 to TRBJ1-1; tentative D call: TRBD1 (5 bases). The CDR3 has 12 amino acids. V lost 1 base to trimming and J lost 7 bases, with 7 bases between them. The CDR3 DNA reads as TGTGCCAGCAGTTTAGACAGGAGTGAAGCTTTCTTT. Protein product: CASSLDRSEAFF.

This sequence joins TRBV5-1 and TRBJ2-1, with D tentatively TRBD1 or TRBD2 (5 bases each). Germline V gene data show CDR1 as SGHRS and CDR2 as YFSETQ. The V end lost 3 bases, the J end lost 10 bases, and 17 bases lay between the germline ends. The CDR3 loop spans 14 amino acids. In DNA form, the CDR3 reads TGCGCCAGCAGCTACCCCAGGGAGAGCCCGGAGCAGTTCTTC. It yields the protein CASSYPRESPEQFF.

The chain is built from TRBV21-1 and TRBJ1-1; the listed D gene, TRBD1, was not tested against the DNA. TRBV21-1 is a pseudogene locus. This CDR3 is 16 amino acids long. The CDR3: CASSKASTESNTEAFF. In DNA, the CDR3 is TGTGCCAGCAGCAAAGCTAGTACAGAGTCGAACACTGAAGCTTTCTTT.